This T cell receptor (beta chain) was captured by sequencing in a study of blood T cells in healthy people across ages. Whole-study findings and limits: With unsorted PBMCs, a conclusive comparison of naive versus antigen-experienced cells was not possible. Estimates of total diversity, which came from one million sequenced T cells, were considered to be underestimates.

This clonotype occurred a few times. The antigen is undetermined. The germline V and J ends were trimmed by 5 bases and 8 bases, with 16 bases remaining between them. The CDR3 is 13 amino acids. Per germline, CDR1 DFQATT and CDR2 SNEGSKA (reference sequence). Drawing of peripheral blood yielded approximately 10 milliliters from each donor. Next came a second PCR, run for about 7 to 12 cycles, which used a sample-barcoded 5' primer along with a J-beta primer mix. From the 5' RACE reads, TCRdb called clonotypes with MiXCR, one entry per CDR3 protein. The profile covers 900,000 to 950,000 distinct CDR3 sequences, with under 35% appearing a single time and 10% taken by the ten largest. These data were also filed under a second study, of T cells of mothers and their children.

Source material: blood. This TCR was recovered from a woman aged 40-49 years in good health. The V call is TRBV20-1, the J call TRBJ2-4; D unclear. CDR3 amino acids: CSAGAPGKYIQYF. The DNA for the CDR3 is TGCAGTGCTGGCGCTCCTGGGAAGTACATTCAGTACTTC.